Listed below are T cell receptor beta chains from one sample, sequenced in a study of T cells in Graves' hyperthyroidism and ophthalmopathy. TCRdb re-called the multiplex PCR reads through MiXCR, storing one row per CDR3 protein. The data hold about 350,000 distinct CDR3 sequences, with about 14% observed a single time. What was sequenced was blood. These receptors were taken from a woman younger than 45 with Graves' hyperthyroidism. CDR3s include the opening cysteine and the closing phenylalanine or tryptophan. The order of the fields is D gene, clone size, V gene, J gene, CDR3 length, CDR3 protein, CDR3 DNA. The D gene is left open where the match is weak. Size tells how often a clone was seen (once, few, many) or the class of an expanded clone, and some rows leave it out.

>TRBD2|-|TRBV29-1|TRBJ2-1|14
CSVSRGGSYNEQFF
TGCAGCGTCTCACGGGGGGGCTCCTACAATGAGCAGTTCTTC
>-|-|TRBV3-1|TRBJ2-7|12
CASSQERYEQYF
TGTGCCAGCAGCCAAGAAAGATACGAGCAGTACTTC
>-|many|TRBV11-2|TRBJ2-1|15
CASSLGRGTYNEQFF
TGTGCCAGCAGCTTAGGCCGTGGGACTTACAATGAGCAGTTCTTC
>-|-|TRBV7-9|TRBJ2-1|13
CASSFTVGGEQFF
TGTGCCAGCAGCTTTACTGTCGGGGGTGAGCAGTTCTTC
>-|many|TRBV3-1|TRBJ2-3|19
CASSQEVGMSLTLTDTQYF
TGTGCCAGCAGCCAAGAAGTCGGAATGAGCCTAACACTCACAGATACGCAGTATTTT
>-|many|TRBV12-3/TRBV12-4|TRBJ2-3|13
CASGAAATDTQYF
TGTGCCAGCGGGGCAGCAGCCACAGATACGCAGTATTTT
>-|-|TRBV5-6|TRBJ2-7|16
CASSFASLDRSYEQYF
TGTGCCAGCAGCTTCGCATCACTAGATCGCTCCTACGAGCAGTACTTC
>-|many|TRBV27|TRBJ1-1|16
CASSPHGDGMNTEAFF
TGTGCCAGCAGTCCTCACGGGGACGGGATGAACACTGAAGCTTTCTTT
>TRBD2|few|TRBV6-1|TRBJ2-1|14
CASSLGTSLNEQFF
TGTGCCAGCAGTCTCGGGACTAGCCTCAATGAGCAGTTCTTC
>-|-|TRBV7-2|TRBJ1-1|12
CASSYTVGEAFF
TGTGCCAGCAGCTACACGGTGGGCGAAGCTTTCTTT
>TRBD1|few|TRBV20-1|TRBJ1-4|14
CSAPGTGGNEKLFF
TGCAGTGCCCCTGGGACAGGGGGGAATGAAAAACTGTTTTTT
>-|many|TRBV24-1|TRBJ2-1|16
CATSDPGTSPYNEQFF
TGTGCCACCAGTGACCCCGGGACTTCGCCGTACAATGAGCAGTTCTTC
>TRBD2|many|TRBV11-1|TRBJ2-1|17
CASSFVAGGSSYNEQFF
TGTGCCAGCAGCTTTGTTGCGGGGGGAAGCTCCTACAATGAGCAGTTCTTC
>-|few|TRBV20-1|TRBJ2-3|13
CSARDPAGDTQYF
TGCAGTGCTAGAGATCCGGCGGGGGATACGCAGTATTTT
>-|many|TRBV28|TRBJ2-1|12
CASSSTYVEQFF
TGTGCCAGCAGCTCTACGTACGTAGAGCAGTTCTTC